This TCR beta chain derives from a study of metastatic and nonmetastatic thyroid tumors. For the study at large: From malignant and benign thyroid patients, repertoires in blood and in tumor or nodule tissue were compared.

J gave up 2 bases and V 4 bases, and 4 bases lay outside the gene matches. This CDR3 region has 15 residues. CDR1 is LNHDA, CDR2 SQIVND, per germline (reference sequence). Per the original data handling: CDR3 differences across clinicopathological groups were used to build a distant-metastasis classifier for papillary thyroid cancer. TCRdb re-analyzed the PCR reads using MiXCR. The V and J calls follow TCRdb's processing rather than the paper's. In the table there are some 4,000 clones, about 31% of which are singletons. This clone was observed a handful of times. Its antigen is still unknown. Findings and limits, study-wide: Benign nodules were reported to have significantly lower TCR beta diversity than malignant thyroid tumors, in blood and tumor.

Thyroid surgery was preceded by no treatment in any patient. The sample consisted of adjacent normal tissue. This chain links TRBV19 with TRBJ2-5; 10 bases map to TRBD1. The sequence derives from a female donor with papillary thyroid cancer or a benign thyroid nodule (not recorded which). Some clones in this sample may be carry-over from other donors' samples. The CDR3 coding sequence is TGTGCCAGTAGTAACCGGGACAGGGGACAAGAGACCCAGTACTTC. It translates to CASSNRDRGQETQYF.